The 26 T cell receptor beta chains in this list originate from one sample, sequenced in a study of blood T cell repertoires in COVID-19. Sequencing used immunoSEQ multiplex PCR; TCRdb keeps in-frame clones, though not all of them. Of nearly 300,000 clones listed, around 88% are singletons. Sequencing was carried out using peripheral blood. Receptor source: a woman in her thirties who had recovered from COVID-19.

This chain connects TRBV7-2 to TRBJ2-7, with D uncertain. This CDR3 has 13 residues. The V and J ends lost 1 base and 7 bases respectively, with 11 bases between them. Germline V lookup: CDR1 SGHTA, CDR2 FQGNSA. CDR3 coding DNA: TGTGCCAGCAGCTTAGGGCGGCCTAGGGAGCAGTACTTC. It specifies CASSLGRPREQYF.

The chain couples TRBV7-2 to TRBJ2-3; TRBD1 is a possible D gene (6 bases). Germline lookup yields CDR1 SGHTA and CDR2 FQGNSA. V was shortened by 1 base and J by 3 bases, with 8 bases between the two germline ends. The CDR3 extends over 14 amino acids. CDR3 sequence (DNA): TGTGCCAGCAGCTTAGGGGGGCGTACAGATACGCAGTATTTT. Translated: CASSLGGRTDTQYF.

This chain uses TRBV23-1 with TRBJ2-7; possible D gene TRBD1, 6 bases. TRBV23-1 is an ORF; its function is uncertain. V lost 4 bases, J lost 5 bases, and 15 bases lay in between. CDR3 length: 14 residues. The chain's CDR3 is CASSPPLHRDEQYF. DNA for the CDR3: TGCGCCAGCAGTCCGCCCCTCCACAGGGACGAGCAGTACTTC.

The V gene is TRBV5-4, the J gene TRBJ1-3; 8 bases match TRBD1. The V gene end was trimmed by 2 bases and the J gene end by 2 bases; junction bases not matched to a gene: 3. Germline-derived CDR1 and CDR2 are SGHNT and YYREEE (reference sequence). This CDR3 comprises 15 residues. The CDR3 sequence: CASSFKQGAGNTIYF. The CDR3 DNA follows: TGTGCCAGCAGCTTTAAACAGGGGGCTGGAAACACCATATATTTT.

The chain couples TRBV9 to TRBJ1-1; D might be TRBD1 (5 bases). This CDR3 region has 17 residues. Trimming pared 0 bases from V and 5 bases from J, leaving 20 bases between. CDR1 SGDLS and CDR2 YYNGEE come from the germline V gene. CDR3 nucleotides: TGTGCCAGCAGCGTAGCTCAAGGGAATCAGGGTAGGACTGAAGCTTTCTTT. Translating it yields CASSVAQGNQGRTEAFF.

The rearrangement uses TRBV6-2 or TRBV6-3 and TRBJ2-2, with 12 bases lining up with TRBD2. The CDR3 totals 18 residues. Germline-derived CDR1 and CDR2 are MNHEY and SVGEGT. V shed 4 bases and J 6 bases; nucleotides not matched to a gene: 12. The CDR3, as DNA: TGTGCCAGCAGTTCCCTAGCGGGGGGGCGGCTCGTCCCCGGGGAGCTGTTTTTT. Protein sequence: CASSSLAGGRLVPGELFF.

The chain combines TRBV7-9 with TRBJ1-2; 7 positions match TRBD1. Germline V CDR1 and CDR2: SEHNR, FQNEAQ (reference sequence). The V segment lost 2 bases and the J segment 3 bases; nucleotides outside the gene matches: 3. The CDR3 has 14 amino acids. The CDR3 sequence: CASSLPGGYYGYTF. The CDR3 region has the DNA TGTGCCAGCAGCTTACCAGGGGGATACTATGGCTACACCTTC.

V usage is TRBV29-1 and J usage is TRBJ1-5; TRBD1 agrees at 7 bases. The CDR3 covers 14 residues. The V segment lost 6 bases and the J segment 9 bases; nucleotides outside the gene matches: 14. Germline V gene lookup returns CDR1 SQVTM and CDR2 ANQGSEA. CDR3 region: CSVIVGQGDRPQHF. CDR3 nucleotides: TGCAGCGTGATTGTAGGTCAGGGGGATCGGCCCCAGCATTTT.

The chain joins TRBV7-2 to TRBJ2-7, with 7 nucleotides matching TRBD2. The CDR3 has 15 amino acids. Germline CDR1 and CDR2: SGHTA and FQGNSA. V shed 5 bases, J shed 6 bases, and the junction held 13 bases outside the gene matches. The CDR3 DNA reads TGTGCCAGCAGCGGTAGTGGGCGGGGGTTCGCCGAGCAGTACTTC. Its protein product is CASSGSGRGFAEQYF.

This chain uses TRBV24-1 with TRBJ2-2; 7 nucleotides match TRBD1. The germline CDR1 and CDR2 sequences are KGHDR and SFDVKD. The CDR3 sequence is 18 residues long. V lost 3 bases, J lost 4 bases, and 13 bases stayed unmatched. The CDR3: CATSDTVDRVKSTGELFF. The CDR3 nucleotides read TGTGCCACCAGTGATACCGTCGACAGGGTGAAAAGCACCGGGGAGCTGTTTTTT.

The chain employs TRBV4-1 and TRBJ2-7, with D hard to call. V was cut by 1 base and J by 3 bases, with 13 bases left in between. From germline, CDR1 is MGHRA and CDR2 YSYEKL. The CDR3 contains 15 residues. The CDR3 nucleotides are TGCGCCAGCAGCCAAGGCGGTGGAGTCAACTACGAGCAGTACTTC. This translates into CASSQGGGVNYEQYF.

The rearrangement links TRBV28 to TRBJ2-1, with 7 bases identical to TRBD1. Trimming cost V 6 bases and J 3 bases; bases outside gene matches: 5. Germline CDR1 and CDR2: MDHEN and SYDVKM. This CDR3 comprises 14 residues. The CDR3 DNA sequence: TGTGCCAGCAGGGGGAGACAGGGCTACAATGAGCAGTTCTTC. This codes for CASRGRQGYNEQFF.

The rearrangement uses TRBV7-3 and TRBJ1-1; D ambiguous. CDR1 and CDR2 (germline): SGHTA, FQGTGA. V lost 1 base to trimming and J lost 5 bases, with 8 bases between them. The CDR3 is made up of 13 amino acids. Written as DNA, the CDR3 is TGTGCCAGCAGCTTAAGGGCAAAGACTGAAGCTTTCTTT. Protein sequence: CASSLRAKTEAFF.

CDR3 sequence: CATSETVQETQYF. The CDR3, as DNA: TGTGCCACCAGTGAAACGGTCCAAGAGACCCAGTACTTC. V is TRBV24-1 and J is TRBJ2-5; D unresolved. The ends were cut back, 4 bases at V and 1 base at J, with 6 bases in the middle. The germline gives CDR1 KGHDR, CDR2 SFDVKD. The CDR3 is made up of 13 amino acids.

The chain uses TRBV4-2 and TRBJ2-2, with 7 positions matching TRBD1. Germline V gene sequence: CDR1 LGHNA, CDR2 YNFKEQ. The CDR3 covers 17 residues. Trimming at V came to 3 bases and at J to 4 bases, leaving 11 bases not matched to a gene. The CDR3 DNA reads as TGTGCCAGCAGCCACACCGGGACAGAACGTGCCACCGGGGAGCTGTTTTTT. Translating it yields CASSHTGTERATGELFF.

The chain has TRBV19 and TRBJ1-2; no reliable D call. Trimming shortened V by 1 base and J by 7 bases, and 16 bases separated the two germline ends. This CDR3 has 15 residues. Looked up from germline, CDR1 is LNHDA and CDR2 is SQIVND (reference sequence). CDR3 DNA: TGTGCCAGTAGTATAGGAGGAAGACTTCCGCGTGGCTACACCTTC. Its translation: CASSIGGRLPRGYTF.

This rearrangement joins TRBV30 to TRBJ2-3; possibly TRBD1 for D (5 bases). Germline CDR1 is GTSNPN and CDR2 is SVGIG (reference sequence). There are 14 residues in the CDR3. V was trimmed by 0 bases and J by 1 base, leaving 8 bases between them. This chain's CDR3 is CAWSVQGGTDTQYF. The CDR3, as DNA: TGTGCCTGGAGTGTACAAGGGGGCACAGATACGCAGTATTTT.

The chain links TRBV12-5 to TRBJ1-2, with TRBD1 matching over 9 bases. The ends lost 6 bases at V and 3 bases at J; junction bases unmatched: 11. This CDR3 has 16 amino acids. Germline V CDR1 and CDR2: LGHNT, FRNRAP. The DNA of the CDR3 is TGTGCTAGTGGCCGTCAGCTGGGGGACAGGGACTATGGCTACACCTTC. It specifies CASGRQLGDRDYGYTF.

The CDR3 nucleotides read TGTGCCAGCAGTGAATCGTTATGGGGAGCTGGGGCCAACGTCCTGACTTTC. Translated, it gives CASSESLWGAGANVLTF. The chain joins TRBV2 to TRBJ2-6, with a possible D match to TRBD2 (5 bases). Germline lookup yields CDR1 SNHLY and CDR2 FYNNEI. The ends were cut back, 2 bases at V and 2 bases at J, with 13 bases in the middle. CDR3 length: 17 amino acids.

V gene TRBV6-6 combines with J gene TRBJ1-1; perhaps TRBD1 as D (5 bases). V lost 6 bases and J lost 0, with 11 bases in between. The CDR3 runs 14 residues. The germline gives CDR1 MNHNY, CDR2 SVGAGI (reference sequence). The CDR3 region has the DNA TGTGCCAGCAGCCAGGGTACCATGAACACTGAAGCTTTCTTT. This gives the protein CASSQGTMNTEAFF.

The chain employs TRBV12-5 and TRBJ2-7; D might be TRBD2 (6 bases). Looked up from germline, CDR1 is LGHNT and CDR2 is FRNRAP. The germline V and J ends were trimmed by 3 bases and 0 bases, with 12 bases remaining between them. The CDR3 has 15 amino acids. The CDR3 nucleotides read TGTGCTAGTGGTTTCCCCGGGACTTACTCCTACGAGCAGTACTTC. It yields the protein CASGFPGTYSYEQYF. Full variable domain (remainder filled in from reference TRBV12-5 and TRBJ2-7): DARVTQTPRHKVTEMGQEVTMRCQPILGHNTVFWYRQTMMQGLELLAYFRNRAPLDDSGMPKDRFSAEMPDATLATLKIQPSEPRDSAVYFCASGFPGTYSYEQYFGPGTRLTVT.

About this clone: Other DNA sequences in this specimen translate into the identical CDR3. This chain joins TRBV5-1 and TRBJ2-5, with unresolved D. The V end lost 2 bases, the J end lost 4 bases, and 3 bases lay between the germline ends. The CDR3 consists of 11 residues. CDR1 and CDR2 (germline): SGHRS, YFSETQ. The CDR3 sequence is CASSFRETQYF. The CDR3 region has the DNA TGCGCCAGCAGCTTCCGAGAGACCCAGTACTTC. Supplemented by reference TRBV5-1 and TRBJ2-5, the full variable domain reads KAGVTQTPRYLIKTRGQQVTLSCSPISGHRSVSWYQQTPGQGLQFLFEYFSETQRNKGNFPGRFSGRQFSNSRSEMNVSTLELGDSALYLCASSFRETQYFGPGTRLLVL.

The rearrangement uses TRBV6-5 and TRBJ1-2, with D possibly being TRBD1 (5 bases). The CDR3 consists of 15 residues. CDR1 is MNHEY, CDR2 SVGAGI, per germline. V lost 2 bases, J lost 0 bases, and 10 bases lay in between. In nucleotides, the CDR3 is TGTGCCAGCAGTTACGAGTCAGGGACTAACTATGGCTACACCTTC. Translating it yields CASSYESGTNYGYTF.

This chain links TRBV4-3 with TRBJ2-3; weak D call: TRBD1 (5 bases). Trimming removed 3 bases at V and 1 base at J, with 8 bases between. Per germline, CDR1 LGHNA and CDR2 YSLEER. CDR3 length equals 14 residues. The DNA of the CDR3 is TGCGCCAGCAGCCAGGAGACAGGCACAGATACGCAGTATTTT. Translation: CASSQETGTDTQYF.

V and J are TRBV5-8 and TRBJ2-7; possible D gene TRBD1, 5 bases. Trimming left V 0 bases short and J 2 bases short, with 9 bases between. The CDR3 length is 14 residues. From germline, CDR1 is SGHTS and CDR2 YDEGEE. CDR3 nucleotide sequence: TGTGCCAGCAGCTTGGAGGCAGGGACCTACGAGCAGTACTTC. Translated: CASSLEAGTYEQYF. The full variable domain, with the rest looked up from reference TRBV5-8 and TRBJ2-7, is EAGVTQSPTHLIKTRGQQATLRCSPISGHTSVYWYQQALGLGLQFLLWYDEGEERNRGNFPPRFSGRQFPNYSSELNVNALELEDSALYLCASSLEAGTYEQYFGPGTRLTVT.

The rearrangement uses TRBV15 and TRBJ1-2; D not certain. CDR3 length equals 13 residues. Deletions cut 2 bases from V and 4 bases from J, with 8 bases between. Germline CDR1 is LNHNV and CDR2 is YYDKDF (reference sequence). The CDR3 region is CATSRPQSYGYTF. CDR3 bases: TGTGCCACCAGCAGACCACAGTCCTATGGCTACACCTTC.